A selection of T cell receptor beta chains follows, all from one sample in a study of T cells of healthy individuals. TCRdb fed the 5' RACE reads into MiXCR, producing one record per CDR3 protein. Among 35,000 to 45,000 distinct CDR3 sequences, about 5% were seen once, and the ten largest hold 9.2%. The receptors were gathered from a human donor in good health. The CDR3 runs from the conserved cysteine through the conserved F or W. D genes are given only for firm matches. Clone size is shown for a subset of rows, as once, few, many or a class of expanded clone.

DNA | CDR3 | J | D | size | V
TGTGCCGTACCGGGACTAGCGCCGTCTGCCCAAGAGACCCAGTACTTC | CAVPGLAPSAQETQYF | TRBJ2-5 | TRBD2 | many | TRBV2
TGCAGTGCCAAAGGGACTAGCGGGAGAGTCCCCTACAATGAGCAGTTCTTC | CSAKGTSGRVPYNEQFF | TRBJ2-1 | TRBD2 | many | TRBV20-1
TGTGCCAGCAGCTTAGGGCGGGCCGAAAAAGAGACCCAGTACTTC | CASSLGRAEKETQYF | TRBJ2-5 | - | many | TRBV11-3
TGCGCCAGCAGCTTGGACACCGGGAGAAATTCACCCCTCCACTTT | CASSLDTGRNSPLHF | TRBJ1-6 | - | many | TRBV5-1
TGCAGTACCCAGCATCCGGACAGGGGCGAGCAGTACTTC | CSTQHPDRGEQYF | TRBJ2-7 | TRBD1 | - | TRBV20-1
TGTGCCTGGAGTGGAGGACTGTGGAATGAGCAGTTCTTC | CAWSGGLWNEQFF | TRBJ2-1 | - | few | TRBV30
TGTGCCAGCAGCTTATGGGACGCCGGGGAGCTGTTTTTT | CASSLWDAGELFF | TRBJ2-2 | - | many | TRBV11-3
TGTGCCAGCAGCGGCAGGGGGTTTGGCTCCGAGCAGTACTTC | CASSGRGFGSEQYF | TRBJ2-7 | TRBD1 | few | TRBV13
TGTGCCAGCAGTTGGACTAGCGGAGGGGCACGGGATACGCAGTATTTT | CASSWTSGGARDTQYF | TRBJ2-3 | TRBD2 | many | TRBV7-6
TGTGCCAGCAGTTATCCGGGTGATAGCGGGGGCTCCTACGAGCAGTACTTC | CASSYPGDSGGSYEQYF | TRBJ2-7 | TRBD2 | - | TRBV6-2/TRBV6-3
TGTGCCAGCAGCTTCGGGCAGAATAATTCACCCCTCCACTTT | CASSFGQNNSPLHF | TRBJ1-6 | - | many | TRBV7-9
TGTGCCAGCAGCCCCCGGTTAGGGGACACCGGGGAGCTGTTTTTT | CASSPRLGDTGELFF | TRBJ2-2 | - | few | TRBV7-2
TGTGCCAGCAGTGAATTAACGGCCGGGGAGCTGTTTTTT | CASSELTAGELFF | TRBJ2-2 | - | few | TRBV2
TGTGCCAGCAGTAACCGCTCTGGAAACACCATATATTTT | CASSNRSGNTIYF | TRBJ1-3 | - | few | TRBV5-4
TGTGCCAGCAGCGCAAGACAACGTAATTCACCCCTCCACTTT | CASSARQRNSPLHF | TRBJ1-6 | - | many | TRBV6-5
TGTGCCAGCAGCCAAGGAAGAACCGGGGCCTACGAGCAGTACTTC | CASSQGRTGAYEQYF | TRBJ2-7 | - | many | TRBV4-2
TGTGCCAGCAGATATACAGGGGCCAGTCCCGCTTTCTTT | CASRYTGASPAFF | TRBJ1-1 | TRBD1 | - | TRBV11-2
TGTGCCAGCAGTGAATCTAGGACAGGGGGCATCACTGAAGCTTTCTTT | CASSESRTGGITEAFF | TRBJ1-1 | TRBD1 | many | TRBV2
TGTGCCAGCAGCTTACGCACCTACGAGCAGTACTTC | CASSLRTYEQYF | TRBJ2-7 | - | many | TRBV7-2
TGCGCCAGCATCCGGGGGGACAGTGAAGAGACCCAGTACTTC | CASIRGDSEETQYF | TRBJ2-5 | - | many | TRBV5-1
TGTGCCAGCAGGCTCCAGGGGGCTAGTGAAAAACTGTTTTTT | CASRLQGASEKLFF | TRBJ1-4 | TRBD1 | many | TRBV12-3/TRBV12-4
TGTGCCAGCAGTTACTCTATCGACAGGCCAACAGCTAACTATGGCTACACCTTC | CASSYSIDRPTANYGYTF | TRBJ1-2 | - | - | TRBV2
TGTGCCCGTCGGAAGATCCACTATGGCTACACCTTC | CARRKIHYGYTF | TRBJ1-2 | - | many | TRBV2
TGTGCCAGCAGTGAACCAGAACCTGAAGCTTTCTTT | CASSEPEPEAFF | TRBJ1-1 | - | few | TRBV2
TGTGCCAGCAGCCCTGGATGGACCGGGGAGCTGTTTTTT | CASSPGWTGELFF | TRBJ2-2 | - | many | TRBV12-3/TRBV12-4
TGCAGTGCTAGCGAGGTTATAAGCAATCAGCCCCAGCATTTT | CSASEVISNQPQHF | TRBJ1-5 | - | many | TRBV20-1
TGTGCCAGCAGAAAATCGGGTGAGCAGTTCTTC | CASRKSGEQFF | TRBJ2-1 | - | - | TRBV13
TGTGCCAGCAGTCCAACTAGCGGGAGTCTCAATGAGCAGTTCTTC | CASSPTSGSLNEQFF | TRBJ2-1 | TRBD2 | - | TRBV12-3/TRBV12-4
TGTGCCATCGGGGGACCTAGCAATCAGCCCCAGCATTTT | CAIGGPSNQPQHF | TRBJ1-5 | - | many | TRBV10-3
TGCGCCAGCAGCCAAGATGGTACGGAGGGATCGCAGTATTTT | CASSQDGTEGSQYF | TRBJ2-3 | - | many | TRBV4-3
TGTGCCAGCAGTCCAGGGGGTTGTGGGGAGACCCAGTACTTC | CASSPGGCGETQYF | TRBJ2-5 | TRBD1 | few | TRBV12-3/TRBV12-4
TGTGCCAGCAGACGACTAGCGGGGTTCCAAGAGACCCAGTACTTC | CASRRLAGFQETQYF | TRBJ2-5 | TRBD2 | few | TRBV6-4
TGTGCCAGCAGCCCGGACCGAAGAGAGACCCAGTACTTC | CASSPDRRETQYF | TRBJ2-5 | - | many | TRBV7-2
TGTGCCAGCAGCTCGCCGGGACAGGGGGCCGAGCAGTACTTC | CASSSPGQGAEQYF | TRBJ2-7 | TRBD1 | many | TRBV27
TGTGCCAGCTCACCGAGTGGCCGGAGAGAGACCCAGTACTTC | CASSPSGRRETQYF | TRBJ2-5 | - | many | TRBV18
TGCAGCGTAAGCGGGAGGGCGCAAGGGGGCCCAGATACGCAGTATTTT | CSVSGRAQGGPDTQYF | TRBJ2-3 | TRBD2 | many | TRBV29-1
TGTGCCAGCAGCGATGGCTCCGGGACAGGGGGTAGTAAGCGAGAAAAACTGTTTTTT | CASSDGSGTGGSKREKLFF | TRBJ1-4 | TRBD1 | many | TRBV7-2
TGCGCCAGCAGCCACTTTGGGACTAGCGGATACAATGAGCAGTTCTTC | CASSHFGTSGYNEQFF | TRBJ2-1 | TRBD2 | many | TRBV4-3
TGTGCCAGCAGCAGCGACGGTTACCGTGAGCCCCAGCATTTT | CASSSDGYREPQHF | TRBJ1-5 | - | many | TRBV7-2
TGCAGCGCGGGAGTTTCAGATACGCAGTATTTT | CSAGVSDTQYF | TRBJ2-3 | - | many | TRBV29-1
TGCAGCGTTGGAGTACAGGGGACGGGGGAGACCCAGTACTTC | CSVGVQGTGETQYF | TRBJ2-5 | TRBD1 | many | TRBV29-1
TGTGCCAGCAGCGAACAGGGCAGTGGCAATCAGCCCCAGCATTTT | CASSEQGSGNQPQHF | TRBJ1-5 | - | many | TRBV5-6
TGCGCCAGCAGCTTCGGGGGTAATGGGTTGGAGCAGTACTTC | CASSFGGNGLEQYF | TRBJ2-7 | - | - | TRBV5-1
TGTGCCAGCAGTTACCCGGGCGAACTCCACTTT | CASSYPGELHF | TRBJ1-6 | - | many | TRBV6-2/TRBV6-3
TGTGCCAGCAGTGATCCGGGACAACCTTCCTACGAGCAGTACTTC | CASSDPGQPSYEQYF | TRBJ2-7 | - | many | TRBV6-2/TRBV6-3
TGTGCCTGGTCCAGGGCTTCCGGGGAGCTGTTTTTT | CAWSRASGELFF | TRBJ2-2 | - | - | TRBV30
TGCAGTGCTAGAGATGGTGGGCGTCGGGAAAAACTGTTTTTT | CSARDGGRREKLFF | TRBJ1-4 | - | many | TRBV20-1
TGTGCCAGCAGCGTAGTTGAGGGAGCTTCACCCCTCCACTTT | CASSVVEGASPLHF | TRBJ1-6 | - | few | TRBV9
TGCGCCAGCAGCCAAGTCGCAGGGACAGGGGATGGCTACACCTTC | CASSQVAGTGDGYTF | TRBJ1-2 | TRBD1 | many | TRBV4-1
TGTGCCAGCAGTTTAGCGCAAGGGTCTGAAGCTTTCTTT | CASSLAQGSEAFF | TRBJ1-1 | - | few | TRBV12-3/TRBV12-4
TGCGCCAGCAGCTTGGCACAGGGGGTGGATGGCTACACCTTC | CASSLAQGVDGYTF | TRBJ1-2 | TRBD1 | many | TRBV5-1
TGTGCCAGCAGCTTAGTCTCCAGTATTAATGAGCAGTTCTTC | CASSLVSSINEQFF | TRBJ2-1 | - | many | TRBV7-2
TGTGCCAACCCCAGAAAAGGGGCCAACGTCCTGACTTTC | CANPRKGANVLTF | TRBJ2-6 | - | many | TRBV7-9
TGTGCCAGCAGCCTGTTTGGGGGCAACACCGGGGAGCTGTTTTTT | CASSLFGGNTGELFF | TRBJ2-2 | - | - | TRBV5-4
TGTGCCAGCAGTTCTCCGGGACTGATCAATGAGCAGTTCTTC | CASSSPGLINEQFF | TRBJ2-1 | - | few | TRBV7-9
TGTGCCAGCAGCGAGACAGGGAACTATGGCTACACCTTC | CASSETGNYGYTF | TRBJ1-2 | TRBD1 | few | TRBV3-1
TGTGCCAGCAGCGTAGAGGCCAGGGGTCTCTATGGCTACACCTTC | CASSVEARGLYGYTF | TRBJ1-2 | - | many | TRBV9
TGTGCCAGCACCTTGAATGGACGGTCCTCCTACGAGCAGTACTTC | CASTLNGRSSYEQYF | TRBJ2-7 | - | few | TRBV12-3/TRBV12-4
TGTGCCAGCAGGCCAGTGGCTTATTCCAAAAACATTCAGTACTTC | CASRPVAYSKNIQYF | TRBJ2-4 | - | many | TRBV6-6